What follows describes a single T cell receptor (beta chain). This sample was included in a study of blood T cell repertoires in COVID-19. On the study more broadly: PBMCs, B-cell-depleted T cells, or T cells provided the cDNA or gDNA that made up the material.

Germline V gene data show CDR1 as MGHDK and CDR2 as SYGVNS. V was shortened by 11 bases and J by 2 bases, with 11 bases between the two germline ends. CDR3 length: 12 residues. Original processing methods: From reference gene primer amplification, estimates of nucleated cell counts were derived. Assay used: immunoSEQ multiplex PCR; TCRdb lists only in-frame clones, some missing. V, J and clone size derive from that table, while D and trimming were established from the DNA sequence. The sample carries tens of thousands of clones, roughly 91% recorded once. The sample comprised peripheral blood. V and J are TRBV25-1 and TRBJ2-3; D unclear. The source is a man between 60 and 70 years old with acute or convalescent COVID-19. CDR3: CAQVAFTDTQYF. In nucleotides, the CDR3 is TGTGCCCAGGTGGCTTTCACAGATACGCAGTATTTT.